The source of this T cell receptor (beta chain) is a study of beta chain features in type 1 diabetes. The investigators reverse transcribed all of the isolated RNA, so they sequenced expressed TCRB transcripts. TCRdb's table, derived via immunoSEQ multiplex PCR, lists solely in-frame clones and lacks some. Among under 500,000 clones listed, around 28% were seen once. Whole-study results and caveats: For type 1 diabetes patients, VDJ junctions showed fewer insertions and more deletions.

As to this clone: Its antigen is as yet unknown. The same CDR3 is also encoded by other DNA sequences in this sample.

Averaging roughly 110 mL, one heparinised blood draw was given by each donor. CDR3 length: 14 amino acids. Looked up from germline, CDR1 is SQVTM and CDR2 is ANQGSEA. The ends were cut back, 1 base at V and 5 bases at J, with 14 bases in the middle. The rearrangement uses TRBV29-1 and TRBJ2-5, with D unclear. This TCR came from a young man in good health. The sequencing sample was made of naive CD4+ T cells from blood. Here the CDR3 DNA reads TGCAGCGTTGAAGGAGTCGTCTTGGGGGAGACCCAGTACTTC. Its translation is CSVEGVVLGETQYF.